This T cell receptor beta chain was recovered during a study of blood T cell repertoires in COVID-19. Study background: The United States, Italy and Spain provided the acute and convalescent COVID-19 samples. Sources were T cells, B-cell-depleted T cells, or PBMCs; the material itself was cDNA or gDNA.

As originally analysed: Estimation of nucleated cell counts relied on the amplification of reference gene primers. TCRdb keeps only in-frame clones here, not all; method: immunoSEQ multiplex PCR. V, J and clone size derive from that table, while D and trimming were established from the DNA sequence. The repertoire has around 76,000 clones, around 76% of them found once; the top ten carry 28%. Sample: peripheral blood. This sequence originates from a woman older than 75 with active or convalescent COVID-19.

The CDR3 nucleotides read TGTGCCAGTAGTATATCACTCGACACTGAAGCTTTCTTT. It encodes CASSISLDTEAFF. The genes are TRBV19 and TRBJ1-1, with D unresolved. CDR3 length equals 13 residues. V lost 2 bases to trimming and J lost 3 bases, with 7 bases between them. Germline loops: CDR1 LNHDA, CDR2 SQIVND (reference sequence).